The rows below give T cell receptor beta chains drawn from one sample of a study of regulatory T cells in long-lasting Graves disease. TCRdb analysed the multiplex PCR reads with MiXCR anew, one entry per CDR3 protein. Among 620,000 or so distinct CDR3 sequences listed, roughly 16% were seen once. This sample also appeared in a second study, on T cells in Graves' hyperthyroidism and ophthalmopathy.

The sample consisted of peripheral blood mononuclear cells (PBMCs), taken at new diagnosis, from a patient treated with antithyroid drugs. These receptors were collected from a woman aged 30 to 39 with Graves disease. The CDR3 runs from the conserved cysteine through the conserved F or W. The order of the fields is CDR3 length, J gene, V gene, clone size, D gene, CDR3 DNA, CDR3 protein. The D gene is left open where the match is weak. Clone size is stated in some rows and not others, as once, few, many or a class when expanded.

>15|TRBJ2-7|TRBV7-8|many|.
TGTGCCAGCAGCTTAGTACGCCTAAGGGGTTACGAGCAGTACTTC
CASSLVRLRGYEQYF
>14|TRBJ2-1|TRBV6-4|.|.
TGTGCCAGCAGCGAGAGAGGGAGTACGGATGAGCAGTTCTTC
CASSERGSTDEQFF
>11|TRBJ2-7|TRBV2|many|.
TGTGCCAGCGGTCCCAGGGACGAGCAGTACTTC
CASGPRDEQYF
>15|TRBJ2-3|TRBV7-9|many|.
TGTGCCAGCAGCCCCTACAGGGCGGGGACAGATACGCAGTATTTT
CASSPYRAGTDTQYF
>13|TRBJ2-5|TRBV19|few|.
TGTGCCAGTACTCGGGGTTCTACGGAGACCCAGTACTTC
CASTRGSTETQYF
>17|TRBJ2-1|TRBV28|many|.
TGTGCCAGCAGTTACCCTCCTGGTAGCGGATCCTACAATGAGCAGTTCTTC
CASSYPPGSGSYNEQFF
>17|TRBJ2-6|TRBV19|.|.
TGTGCCAGTAGTCCGGGGACACCCCGCTCTGGGGCCAACGTCCTGACTTTC
CASSPGTPRSGANVLTF
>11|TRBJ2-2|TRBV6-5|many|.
TGTGCCAGCAGCTACTACGGGGAGCTGTTTTTT
CASSYYGELFF
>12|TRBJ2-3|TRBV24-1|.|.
TGTGCCACCAGGGCGCCGGCAGATACGCAGTATTTT
CATRAPADTQYF
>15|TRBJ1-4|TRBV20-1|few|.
TGCAGTGCTAGAGACCGTCAGGGAGGTAGTCAAAAACTGTTTTTT
CSARDRQGGSQKLFF
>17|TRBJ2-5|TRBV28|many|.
TGTGCCAGCGCGACCTCCCTTAGGCCGGGAACTCAAGAGACCCAGTACTTC
CASATSLRPGTQETQYF
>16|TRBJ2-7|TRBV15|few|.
TGTGCCACCAGCAGAGGGGGGGCTGTTCTTGGATACGAGCAGTACTTC
CATSRGGAVLGYEQYF
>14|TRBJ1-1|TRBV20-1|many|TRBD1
TGCAGTGCTAGAGATCAGGGGGTAGGCCCTGAAGCTTTCTTT
CSARDQGVGPEAFF
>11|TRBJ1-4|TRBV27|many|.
TGTGCCAGCAGGCGCGGGGAAAAACTGTTTTTT
CASRRGEKLFF
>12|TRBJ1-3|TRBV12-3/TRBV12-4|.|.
TGTGCCAGCAGTTTAGCGAAGAACACCATATATTTT
CASSLAKNTIYF
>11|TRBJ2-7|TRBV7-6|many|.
TGTGCCAGCAGCCCTATGAGCGGCGGGTACTTC
CASSPMSGGYF
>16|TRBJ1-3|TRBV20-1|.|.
TGCAGTGCCAGAAAAACAGGGCCTGTCTCTGGAAACACCATGTATTTT
CSARKTGPVSGNTMYF
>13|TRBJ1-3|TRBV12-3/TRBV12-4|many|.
TGTGCCAGCAGTTTAGGAGTAAGAAACACCATATATTTT
CASSLGVRNTIYF
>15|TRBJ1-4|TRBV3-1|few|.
TGTGCCAGCAGCCAACATGGTTCAACTAATGAAAAACTGTTTTTT
CASSQHGSTNEKLFF
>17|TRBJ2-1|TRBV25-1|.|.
TGTGCCAGCAGTGACACCACACGCTTTGAGGGGCGGCGTGAGCAGTTCTTC
CASSDTTRFEGRREQFF
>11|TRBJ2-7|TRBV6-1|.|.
TGTGCCAGCAGTCCCGGTCTTGTGAAGTACTTC
CASSPGLVKYF
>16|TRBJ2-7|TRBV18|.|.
TGTGCCAGCTCCCCCATTGGCAGGACGCCGTCCTACGAGCAGTACTTC
CASSPIGRTPSYEQYF
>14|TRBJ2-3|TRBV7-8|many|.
TGTGCCAGCAACGACAGGATCTCCCTTAATACGCAGTATTTT
CASNDRISLNTQYF
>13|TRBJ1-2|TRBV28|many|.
TGTGCCAGCTCCCTGGGGGGATGGGGTGGCTACACCTTC
CASSLGGWGGYTF
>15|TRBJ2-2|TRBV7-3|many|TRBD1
TGTGCCAGCAGCCGGACAGGGGAGAACACCGGGGAGCTGTTTTTT
CASSRTGENTGELFF
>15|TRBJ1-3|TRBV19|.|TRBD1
TGTGCCGGAAGAAAACAGGGGCGCTCTGGAAACACCATATATTTT
CAGRKQGRSGNTIYF
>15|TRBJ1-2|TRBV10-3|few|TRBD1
TGTGCCATCAGTAACCCAGGGACAGGGGGAAATGGCTACACCTTC
CAISNPGTGGNGYTF
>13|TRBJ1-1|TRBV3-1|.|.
TGTGCCAGCAGCCATGTACAGAATCGATCAGCTTTCTTT
CASSHVQNRSAFF
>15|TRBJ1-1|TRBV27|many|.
TGTGCCAGCAGTTCCTACTCAGGGGCGAGCACTGAAGCTTTCTTT
CASSSYSGASTEAFF
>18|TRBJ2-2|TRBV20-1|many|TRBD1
TGCAGTGCTAGAGAACGGTACAGGGGGAAAGAAAACACCGGGGAGCTGTTTTTT
CSARERYRGKENTGELFF
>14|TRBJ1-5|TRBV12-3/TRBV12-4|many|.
TGTGCCAGCAGTATCCTGAGGGGCGGCCAGCCCCAGCATTTT
CASSILRGGQPQHF
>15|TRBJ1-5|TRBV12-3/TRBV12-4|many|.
TGTGCCAGCAGTTTATCCCGCAGGGGCGGTCAGCCCCAGCATTTT
CASSLSRRGGQPQHF
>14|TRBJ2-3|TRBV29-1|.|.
TGCAGCGTTTTCGGTCCTATTAGCACAGATACGCAGTATTTT
CSVFGPISTDTQYF
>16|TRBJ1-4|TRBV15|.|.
TGTGCCACCAGCAGAGATGCCCGGAGAGGTGGTGAAAAACTGTTTTTT
CATSRDARRGGEKLFF
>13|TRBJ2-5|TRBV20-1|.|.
TGCAGTGCTGCTCGGGAGTTTGGAGAGACCCAGTACTTC
CSAAREFGETQYF
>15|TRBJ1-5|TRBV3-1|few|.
TGTGCCAGCAGCCAAGATCGGGGGAGTAGTCAGCCCCAGCATTTT
CASSQDRGSSQPQHF
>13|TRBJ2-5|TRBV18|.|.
TGTGCCAGCTCACCACCGGCGGTAGAGACCCAGTACTTC
CASSPPAVETQYF
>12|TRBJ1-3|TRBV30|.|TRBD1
TGTGCCTGGCGGACAGGGGGAAACACCATATATTTT
CAWRTGGNTIYF
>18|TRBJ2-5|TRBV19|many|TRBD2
TGTGCCAGTAGTATGGGGAACCTAGCGGGAGGAGTTCAAGAGACCCAGTACTTC
CASSMGNLAGGVQETQYF
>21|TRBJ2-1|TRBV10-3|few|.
TGTGCCATCAGTGAGTTGGCCCCTCTAGTATCCCACACTGATCGTCACAATGAGCAGTTCTTC
CAISELAPLVSHTDRHNEQFF
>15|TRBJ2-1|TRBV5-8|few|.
TGTGCCAGCAGCCCCGGACAGATACAACCCAATGAGCAGTTCTTC
CASSPGQIQPNEQFF
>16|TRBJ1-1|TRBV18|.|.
TGTGCCAGCTCACCCCATCCGGTGGGAACCGTTGGTGAAGCTTTCTTT
CASSPHPVGTVGEAFF
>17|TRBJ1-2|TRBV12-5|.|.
TGTGCTAGTGGTTTGGCCACATTGGGGGGCGCATACTATGGCTACACCTTC
CASGLATLGGAYYGYTF
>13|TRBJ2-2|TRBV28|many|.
TGTGCCAGCAAGGTAGCAGCTCCCGGGGAGCTGTTTTTT
CASKVAAPGELFF
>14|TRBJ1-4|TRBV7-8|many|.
TGTGCCAGCAGCTCACCGACAACTAATGAAAAACTGTTTTTT
CASSSPTTNEKLFF
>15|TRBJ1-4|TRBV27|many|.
TGTGCCAGCAGTTCCTGGGTAGCGTCCTCTGAAAAACTGTTTTTT
CASSSWVASSEKLFF
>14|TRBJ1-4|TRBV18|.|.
TGTGCCAGCTCACCCCGTCGGACGGGCGAAAAACTGTTTTTT
CASSPRRTGEKLFF
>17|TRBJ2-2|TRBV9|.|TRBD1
TGTGCCAGCAGCGCCCCCCGGGACAGGGTAAACACCGGGGAGCTGTTTTTT
CASSAPRDRVNTGELFF
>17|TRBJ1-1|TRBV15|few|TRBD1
TGTGCCACCAGCAGACCTGGACAGGGCCTCTACTTTCCTGAAGCTTTCTTT
CATSRPGQGLYFPEAFF
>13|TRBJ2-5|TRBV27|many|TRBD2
TGTGCCAGCAGGGGACTAGCGAGAGAGACCCAGTACTTC
CASRGLARETQYF